This T cell receptor (beta chain) was sequenced during a study of cytotoxic CD8 clonotypes in ibrutinib-treated CLL (dated by TCRdb to 2020 to 2022). In terms of the full investigation: The cohort included approximately 15 treatment-naive and about a dozen relapsed/refractory patients; 17 to 18 were IGHV unmutated. On average, each sample had about 260,000 productive templates and more than 85,000 productive rearrangements. All remission and progressive disease samples were collected while patients were still receiving ibrutinib. Response samples were taken after a median of roughly 12 months on treatment, ranging from 6 to 36 months. Of the 85 to 95 participants in the trial, approximately 26 had longitudinal samples available. Cryopreserved peripheral blood mononuclear cells were collected before treatment, at response, and at either disease progression or sustained remission. Partial responses were observed in about 25 patients and complete responses in 2; after a median follow-up of 68 months, remission was maintained in about 15 patients and progression was observed in some twelve. Results the study describes overall, beyond this receptor: Baseline clonality exceeded that of age-matched healthy donors and correlated strongly with circulating CD8+ T-cell counts. Public clonotypes were rare and either shrank or stayed stable during treatment, and the rise in clonality at ibrutinib response reflected expansion of private clonotypes. Lymph node repertoires were not examined, and the timing of sampling was not matched between patients in sustained remission and those whose disease progressed. Clonality increased at ibrutinib response, stayed stable in sustained remission, and fell back toward baseline at progression.

The goal of deep resolution MiSeq sequencing was a depth between 1 in 1 million and 1 in 200,000 T cells, and coverage averaged 10x per clonotype. The immunoSEQ hsTCRB Kit was used to generate the TCR beta libraries. The study's processing was this. Data were analyzed with ImmunoSEQ Data Assistant and ImmunoSEQ Analyzer, with V, D and J genes assigned per IMGT definitions. Clonality, which ranges from 0 to 1, was calculated by subtracting the normalized Shannon entropy of productive rearrangement frequencies from one. Public clonotype analysis was restricted to overrepresented clonotypes comprising at least 0.05% of each patient's repertoire. About a dozen repertoires from age-matched healthy donors, obtained from immuneACCESS, served as clonality controls. Held by TCRdb, this immuneACCESS table contains in-frame sequences only and omits some clones. Under half of the omission traces to an unresolved V gene where checked; the cause of the rest is unknown. The V and J calls and clone size were taken over from that table, and D and trimming were inferred from the DNA. The sample includes some 200,000 clones, with 70% to 75% observed a single time. The ten largest clones represent about 6.4% of the sample.

For this chain, trimming is 1 base at the V end and 8 bases at the J end, and the number of junction bases without a gene match is 4. The germline V gene yields SGHTA for CDR1 and FQGNSA for CDR2. The CDR3 sequence holds 15 residues, the cysteine and phenylalanine included. The sequence is cut down to CDR3 DNA, 45 bases in frame from base 1. Comment on this clone: There is no known antigen for this receptor. It has no much larger one-base neighbor in the sample; base qualities were not kept.

The meaning of the sample's time point label: 12 months on ibrutinib. For TCR beta library preparation, roughly 2.2 micrograms of genomic DNA were isolated from cryopreserved PBMCs. Longitudinal blood samples from CLL patients on ibrutinib monotherapy were analyzed using high-throughput TCR beta sequencing. Patients were enrolled in a phase 2 open-label single-center ibrutinib monotherapy trial. The source is a human donor with chronic lymphocytic leukemia. This specimen consisted of PBMCs, obtained after 12 months of ibrutinib treatment. The sequence is built from TRBV7-2 and TRBJ2-4, and 11 bases in between align with TRBD2. CDR3 loop: CASSLGSGRADIQYF. The nucleotide sequence is TGTGCCAGCAGCTTAGGTAGCGGGAGGGCCGACATTCAGTACTTC. Joined to the reference TRBV7-2 and TRBJ2-4 proteins, this CDR3 gives the full variable domain: GAGVSQSPSNKVTEKGKDVELRCDPISGHTALYWYRQSLGQGLEFLIYFQGNSAPDKSGLPSDRFSAERTGGSVSTLTIQRTQQEDSAVYLCASSLGSGRADIQYFGAGTRLSVL.